In this sample, the clone carrying this TCR beta chain turned up many times. Its cognate antigen is unknown. TCRdb used MiXCR to reprocess the 5' RACE reads, holding one entry per CDR3 protein. In the table there are tens of thousands of distinct CDR3 sequences, about 9.4% of which are singletons. The sample comes from a study of neurological immune-mediated disorders. Study findings and constraints: The absence of shared CDR3 amino acid sequences among expanded clones across subjects suggests private repertoires in all groups.

The CDR3 runs 15 residues. CDR1 is SGHRS and CDR2 is YFSETQ in the germline V gene. V was pared by 2 bases and J by 2 bases, with 5 bases of the junction left unmatched. Sequences were obtained from PBMCs. The chain combines TRBV5-1 with TRBJ2-3; 7 bases agree with TRBD1. This TCR derives from a woman aged 40 to 55 with HTLV-1-associated myelopathy (HAM/TSP). The CDR3: CASSFMTGFTDTQYF. CDR3 DNA: TGCGCCAGCAGCTTCATGACAGGGTTCACAGATACGCAGTATTTT.